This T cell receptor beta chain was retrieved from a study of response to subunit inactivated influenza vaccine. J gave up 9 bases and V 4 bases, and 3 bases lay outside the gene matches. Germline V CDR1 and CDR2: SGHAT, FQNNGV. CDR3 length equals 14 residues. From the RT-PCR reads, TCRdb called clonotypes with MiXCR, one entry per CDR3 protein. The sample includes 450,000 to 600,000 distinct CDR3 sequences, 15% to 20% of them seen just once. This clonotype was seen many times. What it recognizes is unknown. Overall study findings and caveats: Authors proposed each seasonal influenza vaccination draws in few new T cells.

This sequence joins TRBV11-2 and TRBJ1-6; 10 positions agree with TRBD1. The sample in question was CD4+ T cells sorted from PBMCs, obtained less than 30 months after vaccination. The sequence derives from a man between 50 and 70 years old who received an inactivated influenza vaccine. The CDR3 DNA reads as TGTGCCAGCAGCTCCGGACAGGGGGGTTCACCCCTCCACTTT. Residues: CASSSGQGGSPLHF.